Below are 10 T cell receptor beta chains sequenced from a single sample in a study of Ad26.COV2.S vaccination and SARS-CoV-2 variants. Treatment of the sample: 15 to 20 received Ad26.COV2.S at low or high dose, single or two shots; about 5 received placebo; per-sample allocation not given. Day 63 after the first injection of vaccine or placebo was the sampling time. The data were produced by immunoSEQ multiplex PCR, yet TCRdb's version contains in-frame clones alone and is incomplete. Among approximately 420,000 clones listed, roughly 90% were seen once. Sample: peripheral blood, taken in a trial of Ad26.COV2.S vaccine versus placebo. The origin of the receptors is a person aged 18-60 years who received the Ad26.COV2.S COVID-19 vaccine or a placebo.

The chain is built from TRBV6-2 or TRBV6-3 and TRBJ2-2, with TRBD1 matching 9 bases. V was clipped by 5 bases and J by 5 bases; unmatched bases: 18. Germline V lookup: CDR1 MNHEY, CDR2 SVGEGT. CDR3 length: 19 residues. The CDR3 sequence is CASSHYRDRVKKTTGELFF. In nucleotides, the CDR3 is TGTGCCAGCAGTCACTACCGGGACAGGGTAAAAAAAACTACCGGGGAGCTGTTTTTT.

The CDR3 DNA follows: TGTGCCAGCAGCCAAACAGGGGGCTTCAACACTGAAGCTTTCTTT. Translated, it gives CASSQTGGFNTEAFF. The rearrangement joins TRBV11-2 to TRBJ1-1, with 9 bases fitting TRBD1. The CDR3 has 15 residues. CDR1 SGHAT and CDR2 FQNNGV come from the germline V gene. V lost 5 bases to trimming and J lost 2 bases; unmatched junction nucleotides: 6.

The rearrangement joins TRBV5-5 to TRBJ2-2, with 7 bases matching TRBD1. Trimming took 6 bases from V and 4 from J; bases not matched to a gene: 6. This CDR3 contains 14 residues. Germline V gene lookup returns CDR1 SGHKS and CDR2 YYEKEE (reference sequence). CDR3 nucleotides: TGTGCCAGCACCGGACAGGTTAGCACCGGGGAGCTGTTTTTT. This gives the protein CASTGQVSTGELFF.

V and J are TRBV7-6 and TRBJ1-4; 8 bases map to TRBD1. The CDR3 totals 15 residues. The junction had 8 bases not matched to a gene; V was cut back by 6 bases and J by 5 bases. Germline CDR1 and CDR2: SGHVS and FNYEAQ. The CDR3, as DNA: TGTGCCAGCAGTTTCTCCCAGGGGGCCAATGAAAAACTGTTTTTT. Residues: CASSFSQGANEKLFF.

The chain recombines TRBV6-5 with TRBJ1-5; the D is unclear. Trimming took off 6 bases at V and 0 bases at J, with 6 bases between the two ends. Per germline, CDR1 MNHEY and CDR2 SVGAGI. This CDR3 is 13 amino acids long. Here the CDR3 reads CASRLYSNQPQHF. The CDR3 bases are TGTGCCAGCAGACTATATAGCAATCAGCCCCAGCATTTT.

The chain is built from TRBV7-2 and TRBJ2-5; D is unclear. The CDR3 extends over 14 amino acids. Trimming took off 4 bases at V and 5 bases at J, with 14 bases between the two ends. Germline V gives CDR1 SGHTA, CDR2 FQGNSA. The CDR3 here is CASSSTPAVETQYF. In DNA, the CDR3 is TGTGCCAGCAGCTCCACCCCGGCGGTCGAGACCCAGTACTTC.

The chain recombines TRBV7-2 with TRBJ2-5; D is unclear. The V end was cut by 4 bases, the J end by 4 bases, with 13 bases between. In germline, CDR1 is SGHTA, CDR2 FQGNSA. CDR3 length: 14 amino acids. DNA of the CDR3: TGTGCCAGCAGCTCCGGGTCCCTGGGAGAGACCCAGTACTTC. Its protein is CASSSGSLGETQYF.

This clone was counted a few times. This chain links TRBV7-9 with TRBJ2-2; the D is unclear. The CDR3 is made up of 12 amino acids. Trimming stripped 11 bases from V and 4 bases from J, with 11 bases between. Germline CDR1 reads SEHNR; CDR2 reads FQNEAQ (reference sequence). The CDR3 here is CAERMGTGELFF. The CDR3 DNA follows: TGTGCCGAGAGGATGGGCACCGGGGAGCTGTTTTTT.

This chain joins TRBV19 and TRBJ2-2, with TRBD1 identical over 9 bases. The CDR3 extends over 17 amino acids. The germline CDR1 and CDR2 sequences are LNHDA and SQIVND (reference sequence). V was clipped by 7 bases and J by 4 bases; unmatched bases: 13. CDR3 sequence reads: CASKRDRATVGTGELFF. The CDR3 region has the DNA TGTGCCAGTAAACGGGACAGGGCAACAGTTGGCACCGGGGAGCTGTTTTTT.

The chain has TRBV12-3 or TRBV12-4 and TRBJ1-2, with 10 positions matching TRBD1. This CDR3 region has 13 residues. The V segment lost 6 bases and the J segment 8 bases; nucleotides outside the gene matches: 6. CDR3 DNA sequence: TGTGCCAGCAGCCGGACAGGGGGTATCGGCTACACCTTC. Translated, it gives CASSRTGGIGYTF.